This T cell receptor (beta chain) originates from a study of blood T cell repertoires in COVID-19. Authors' methods: Reference gene primer amplification in the assay estimated nucleated cell counts. Data came from immunoSEQ multiplex PCR; TCRdb stores just in-frame clones and leaves some out. V and J calls plus clone size are reproduced from that table; the DNA served to infer D and trimming. The table shows 55,000 to 90,000 clones, with approximately 85% occurring only once. This CDR3 region has 14 residues. Trimming took off 4 bases at V and 8 bases at J, with 14 bases between the two ends. Germline CDR1 is SGHAT and CDR2 is FQNNGV.

The receptor comes from a woman over 75 with active or convalescent COVID-19. Sequencing used peripheral blood. The rearrangement uses TRBV11-2 and TRBJ2-2; D possibly corresponds to TRBD2 (5 bases). The CDR3 nucleotides are TGTGCCAGCAGCTCCCTCGGACTGGTAGGGGAGCTGTTTTTT. Encoded protein: CASSSLGLVGELFF.